What follows is one T cell receptor (beta chain) and its context. This receptor's antigen is unknown. No clone much larger than this one lies a single base away; base qualities are absent. The CDR3, from cysteine to phenylalanine, totals 15 residues. CDR3 DNA only is kept here, 45 bases in frame from base 1. Clipping removes 3 bases from V and 8 bases from J, with 7 as the unmatched junction base count. As encoded in the germline V gene, CDR1 is SGHTA while CDR2 is FQGNSA. The receptor library was made with the immunoSEQ multiplex PCR assay. Held by TCRdb, this immuneACCESS table contains in-frame sequences only and omits some clones. Under half of the omission traces to an unresolved V gene where checked; the cause of the rest is unknown. For this sample the table gives about 88,000 clones, of which around 94% were detected only once. The biggest ten clones account for about 0.26% of the sample. The record originates from a study of technical replicates of blood from a few donors (dated by TCRdb to 2017 to 2019).

The specimen was T cells isolated from PBMCs. The receptor chain draws on TRBV7-2 and TRBJ2-1, and 10 bases in between align with TRBD2. This TCR derives from a human donor in good health. The nucleotide sequence is TGTGCCAGCAGCTTTATAGCGGGAGGAGGGGATGAGCAGTTCTTC. It is translated as CASSFIAGGGDEQFF.